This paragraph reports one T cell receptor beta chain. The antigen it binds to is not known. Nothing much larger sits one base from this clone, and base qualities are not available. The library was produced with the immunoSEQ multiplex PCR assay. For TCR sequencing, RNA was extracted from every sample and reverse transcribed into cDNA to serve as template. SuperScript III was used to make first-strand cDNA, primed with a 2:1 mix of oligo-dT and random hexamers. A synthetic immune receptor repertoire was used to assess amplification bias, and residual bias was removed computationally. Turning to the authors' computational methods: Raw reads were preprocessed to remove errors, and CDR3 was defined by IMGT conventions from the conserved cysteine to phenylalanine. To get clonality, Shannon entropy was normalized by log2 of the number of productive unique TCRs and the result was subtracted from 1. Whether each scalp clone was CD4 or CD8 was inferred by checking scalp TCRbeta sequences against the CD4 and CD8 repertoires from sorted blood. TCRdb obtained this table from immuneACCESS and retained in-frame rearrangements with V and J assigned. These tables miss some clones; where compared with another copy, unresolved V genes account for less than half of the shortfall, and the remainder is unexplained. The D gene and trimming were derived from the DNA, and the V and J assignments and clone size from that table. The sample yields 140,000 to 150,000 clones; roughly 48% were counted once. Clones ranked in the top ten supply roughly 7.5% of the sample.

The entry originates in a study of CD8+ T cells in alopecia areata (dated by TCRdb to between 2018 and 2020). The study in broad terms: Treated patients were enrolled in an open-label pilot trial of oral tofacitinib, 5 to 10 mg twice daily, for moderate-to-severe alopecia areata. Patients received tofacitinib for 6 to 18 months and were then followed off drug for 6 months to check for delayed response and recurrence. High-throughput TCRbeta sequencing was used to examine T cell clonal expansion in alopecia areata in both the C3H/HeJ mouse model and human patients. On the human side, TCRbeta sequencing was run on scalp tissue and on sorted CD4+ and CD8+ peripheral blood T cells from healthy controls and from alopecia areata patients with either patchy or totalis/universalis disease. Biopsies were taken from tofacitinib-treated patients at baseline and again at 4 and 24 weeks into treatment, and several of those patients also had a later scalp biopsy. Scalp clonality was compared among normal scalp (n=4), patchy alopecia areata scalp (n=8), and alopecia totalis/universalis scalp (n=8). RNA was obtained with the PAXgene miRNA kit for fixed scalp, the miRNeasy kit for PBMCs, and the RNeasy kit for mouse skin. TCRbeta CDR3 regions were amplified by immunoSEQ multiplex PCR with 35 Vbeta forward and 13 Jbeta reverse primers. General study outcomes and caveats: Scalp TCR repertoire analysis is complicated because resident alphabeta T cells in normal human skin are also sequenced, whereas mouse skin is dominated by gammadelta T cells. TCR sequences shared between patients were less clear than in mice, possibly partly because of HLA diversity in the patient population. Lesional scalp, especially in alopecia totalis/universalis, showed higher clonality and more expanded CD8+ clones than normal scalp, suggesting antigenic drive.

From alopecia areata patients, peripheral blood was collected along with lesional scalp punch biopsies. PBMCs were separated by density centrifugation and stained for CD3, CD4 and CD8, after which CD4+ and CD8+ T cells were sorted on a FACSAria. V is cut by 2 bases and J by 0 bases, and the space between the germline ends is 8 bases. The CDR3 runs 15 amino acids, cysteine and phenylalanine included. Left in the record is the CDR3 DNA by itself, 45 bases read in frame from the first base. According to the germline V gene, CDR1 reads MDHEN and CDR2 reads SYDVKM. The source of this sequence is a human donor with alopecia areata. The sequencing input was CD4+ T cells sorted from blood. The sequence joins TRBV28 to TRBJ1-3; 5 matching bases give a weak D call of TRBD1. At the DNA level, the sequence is TGTGCCAGCAGTTTACCAGGGAGCTCTGGAAACACCATATATTTT. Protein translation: CASSLPGSSGNTIYF.